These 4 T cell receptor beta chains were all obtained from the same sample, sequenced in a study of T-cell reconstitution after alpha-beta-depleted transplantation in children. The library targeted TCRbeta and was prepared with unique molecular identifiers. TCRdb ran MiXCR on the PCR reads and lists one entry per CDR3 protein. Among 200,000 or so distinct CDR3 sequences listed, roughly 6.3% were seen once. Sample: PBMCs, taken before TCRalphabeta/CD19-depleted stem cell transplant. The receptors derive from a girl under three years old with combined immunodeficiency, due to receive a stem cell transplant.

Here the CDR3 reads CASSAPPSGPSYEQYF. As DNA, the CDR3 is TGTGCCAGCAGCGCCCCCCCTTCCGGGCCCTCCTACGAGCAGTACTTC. The chain has TRBV2 and TRBJ2-7; D gene ambiguous. The length of the CDR3 is 16 residues. The germline V gene encodes CDR1 SNHLY and CDR2 FYNNEI. V shed 6 bases and J shed 0 bases, with 18 bases lying between them.

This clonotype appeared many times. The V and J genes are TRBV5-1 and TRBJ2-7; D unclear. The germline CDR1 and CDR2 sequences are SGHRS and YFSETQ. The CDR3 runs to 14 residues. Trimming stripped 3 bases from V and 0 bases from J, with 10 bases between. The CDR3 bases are TGCGCCAGCAGCTCCCGGACGAGCTCCTACGAGCAGTACTTC. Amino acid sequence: CASSSRTSSYEQYF.

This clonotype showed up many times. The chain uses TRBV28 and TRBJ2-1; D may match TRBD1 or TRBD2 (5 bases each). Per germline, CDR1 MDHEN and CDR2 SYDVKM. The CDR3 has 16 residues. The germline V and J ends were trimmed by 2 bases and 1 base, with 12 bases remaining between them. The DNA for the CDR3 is TGTGCCAGCAGTTTAGGGTGGGACGGTTCCTACAATGAGCAGTTCTTC. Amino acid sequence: CASSLGWDGSYNEQFF.

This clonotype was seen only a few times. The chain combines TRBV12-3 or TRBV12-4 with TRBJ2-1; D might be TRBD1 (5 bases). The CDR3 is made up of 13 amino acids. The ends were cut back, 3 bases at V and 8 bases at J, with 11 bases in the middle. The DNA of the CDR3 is TGTGCCAGCAGTTTGGGGCCCGGCCATGAGCAGTTCTTC. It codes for CASSLGPGHEQFF.